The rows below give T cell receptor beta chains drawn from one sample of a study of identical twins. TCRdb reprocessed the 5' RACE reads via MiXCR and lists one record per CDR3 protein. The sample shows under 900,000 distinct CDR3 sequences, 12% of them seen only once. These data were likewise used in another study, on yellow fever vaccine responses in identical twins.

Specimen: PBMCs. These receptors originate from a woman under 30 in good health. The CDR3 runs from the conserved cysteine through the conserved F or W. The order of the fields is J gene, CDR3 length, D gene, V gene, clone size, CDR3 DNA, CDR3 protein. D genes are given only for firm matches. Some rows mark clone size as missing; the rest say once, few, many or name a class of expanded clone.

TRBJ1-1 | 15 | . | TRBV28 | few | TGTGCCAGCAGTTTTTTTGGCAGGCATAACACTGAAGCTTTCTTT | CASSFFGRHNTEAFF
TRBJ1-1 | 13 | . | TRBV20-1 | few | TGCAGTGCTAGAGGCCGGGTAAACACTGAAGCTTTCTTT | CSARGRVNTEAFF
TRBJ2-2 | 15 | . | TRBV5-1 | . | TGCGCCAGCACGTCCCAGGGAGGAAGTGGCGGGGAGCTGTTTTTT | CASTSQGGSGGELFF
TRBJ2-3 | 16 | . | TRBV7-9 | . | TGTGCCAGCAGCTTAAGCGACAGGATTCACACAGATACGCAGTATTTT | CASSLSDRIHTDTQYF
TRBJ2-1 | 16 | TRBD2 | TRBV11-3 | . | TGTGCCAGCAGCAGGAGGACTAGCGACCGCTACAATGAGCAGTTCTTC | CASSRRTSDRYNEQFF
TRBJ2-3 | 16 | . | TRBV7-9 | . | TGTGCCAGCAGCTTTGCGGCCCGGGCACGCACAGATACGCAGTATTTT | CASSFAARARTDTQYF
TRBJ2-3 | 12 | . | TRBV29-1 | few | TGCAGCTCTTTGGCGGGCACAGATACGCAGTATTTT | CSSLAGTDTQYF
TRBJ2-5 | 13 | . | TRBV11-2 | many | TGTGCCAGCAGCTTAGAACCTCAAGAGACCCAGTACTTC | CASSLEPQETQYF
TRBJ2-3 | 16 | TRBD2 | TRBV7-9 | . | TGTGCCAGCGGGTTACAGGCTAGCGGATACACAGATACGCAGTATTTT | CASGLQASGYTDTQYF
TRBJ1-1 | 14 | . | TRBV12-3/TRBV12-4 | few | TGTGCCAGCAGTTTATCCTCGGGGAACACTGAAGCTTTCTTT | CASSLSSGNTEAFF
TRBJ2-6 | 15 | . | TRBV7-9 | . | TGTGCCAGCAGCTTAACAGAGACTGGGGCCAACGTCCTGACTTTC | CASSLTETGANVLTF